These 9 T cell receptor beta chains share one sample of origin, sequenced in a study of identifying expanded T cells in peripheral blood. The repertoire was sequenced with immunoSEQ multiplex PCR; TCRdb's copy has only in-frame clones and lacks some. The sample yields 60,000 to 70,000 clones, roughly 86% seen once. Sequencing used blood. These receptor sequences come from a person between 18 and 70 years old in good health.

DNA of the CDR3: TGCGCCAGCAGCCCGGGGGGAGTCTCTGGAAACACCATATATTTT. Protein: CASSPGGVSGNTIYF. The V and J genes are TRBV4-1 and TRBJ1-3, with D possibly TRBD1 on 5 matching bases. Germline assignment: CDR1 MGHRA and CDR2 YSYEKL. V was shortened by 4 bases and J by 0 bases, with 10 bases between the two germline ends. The CDR3 has 15 residues.

This clone was observed a single time. The chain recombines TRBV7-9 with TRBJ2-7, with no clear D. V dropped 5 bases and J dropped 6 bases, with 17 bases sitting between them. The CDR3 length is 14 residues. Germline loops: CDR1 SEHNR, CDR2 FQNEAQ (reference sequence). The CDR3 protein is CASSPPGSSGEQYF. In DNA, the CDR3 is TGTGCCAGCAGCCCTCCGGGTAGTTCCGGCGAGCAGTACTTC. Filled out from reference TRBV7-9 and TRBJ2-7, the complete variable domain reads DTGVSQNPRHKITKRGQNVTFRCDPISEHNRLYWYRQTLGQGPEFLTYFQNEAQLEKSRLLSDRFSAERPKGSFSTLEIQRTEQGDSAMYLCASSPPGSSGEQYFGPGTRLTVT.

This clone showed up just a few times. This chain links TRBV19 with TRBJ2-3; 13 bases agree with TRBD2. This CDR3 region has 18 residues. The J segment lost 0 bases and the V segment lost 5 bases, leaving 8 bases of the junction unmatched. Germline V CDR1 and CDR2: LNHDA, SQIVND (reference sequence). Written as DNA, the CDR3 is TGTGCCAGTAGTGGGACTAGCGGGGCCACCCCGAGCACAGATACGCAGTATTTT. This codes for CASSGTSGATPSTDTQYF.

CDR3 in DNA: TGTGCCTGGACCCCGGAGGGCAGCTATGGCTACACCTTC. Translation gives CAWTPEGSYGYTF. The rearrangement links TRBV30 to TRBJ1-2, with no clear D. In germline, CDR1 is GTSNPN, CDR2 SVGIG (reference sequence). Trimming removed 4 bases at V and 4 bases at J, with 13 bases between. This CDR3 comprises 13 residues.

This clone was seen once. The CDR3 DNA follows: TGCGCCAGCAGCTATTCAGGGGATCGCACTGAAGCTTTCTTT. Encoded protein: CASSYSGDRTEAFF. The rearrangement links TRBV5-1 to TRBJ1-1, with D perhaps TRBD1 (6 bases). The germline CDR1 and CDR2 sequences are SGHRS and YFSETQ. The germline V and J ends were trimmed by 3 bases and 4 bases, with 13 bases remaining between them. CDR3 size: 14 residues.

The chain joins TRBV4-1 to TRBJ2-1, with 12 bases aligning to TRBD2. Germline V gene data show CDR1 as MGHRA and CDR2 as YSYEKL. The V and J ends lost 2 bases and 7 bases, in that order; junction bases with no gene match: 9. The CDR3 runs 17 residues. The CDR3 is CASSQRWASGRVNEQFF. The CDR3 nucleotides are TGCGCCAGCAGCCAAAGATGGGCTAGCGGGAGGGTAAATGAGCAGTTCTTC.

The chain employs TRBV7-2 and TRBJ2-3; D remains unclear. With 2 bases removed from V and 6 bases from J, the gap between germline ends came to 6 bases. This CDR3 is built from 12 residues. Germline V gene data show CDR1 as SGHTA and CDR2 as FQGNSA. The CDR3 is CASSLSRDTQYF. The CDR3 nucleotides read TGTGCCAGCAGCTTAAGCAGGGATACGCAGTATTTT. The complete variable domain, with remaining parts taken from reference TRBV7-2 and TRBJ2-3, reads GAGVSQSPSNKVTEKGKDVELRCDPISGHTALYWYRQSLGQGLEFLIYFQGNSAPDKSGLPSDRFSAERTGGSVSTLTIQRTQQEDSAVYLCASSLSRDTQYFGPGTRLTVL.

The chain joins TRBV28 to TRBJ2-7; D possibly corresponds to TRBD2 (5 bases). This CDR3 comprises 15 residues. V was shortened by 3 bases and J by 7 bases, with 19 bases between the two germline ends. CDR1 is MDHEN, CDR2 SYDVKM, per germline. Here the CDR3 reads CASSFAELANREQYF. The DNA for the CDR3 is TGTGCCAGCAGTTTTGCTGAATTAGCGAATCGGGAGCAGTACTTC. The full variable domain, with the rest looked up from reference TRBV28 and TRBJ2-7, is DVKVTQSSRYLVKRTGEKVFLECVQDMDHENMFWYRQDPGLGLRLIYFSYDVKMKEKGDIPEGYSVSREKKERFSLILESASTNQTSMYLCASSFAELANREQYFGPGTRLTVT.

This clone appeared a few times. V gene TRBV4-1 combines with J gene TRBJ2-1, with D possibly being TRBD1 (6 bases). V dropped 2 bases and J dropped 3 bases, with 11 bases sitting between them. The CDR3 sequence is 15 residues long. The germline V gene encodes CDR1 MGHRA and CDR2 YSYEKL. The CDR3 coding sequence is TGCGCCAGCAGCCAAAGTGAGGACAGCTACAATGAGCAGTTCTTC. This gives the protein CASSQSEDSYNEQFF.